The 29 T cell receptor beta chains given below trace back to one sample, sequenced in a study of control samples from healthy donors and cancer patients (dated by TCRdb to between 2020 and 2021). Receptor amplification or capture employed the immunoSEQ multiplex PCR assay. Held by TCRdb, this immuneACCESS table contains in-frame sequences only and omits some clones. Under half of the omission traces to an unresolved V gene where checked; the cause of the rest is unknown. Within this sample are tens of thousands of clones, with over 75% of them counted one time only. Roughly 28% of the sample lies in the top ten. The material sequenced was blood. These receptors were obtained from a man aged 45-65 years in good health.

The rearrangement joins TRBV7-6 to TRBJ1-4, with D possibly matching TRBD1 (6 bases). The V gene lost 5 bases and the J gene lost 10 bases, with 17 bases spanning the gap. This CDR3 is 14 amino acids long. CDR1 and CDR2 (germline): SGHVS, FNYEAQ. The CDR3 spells CASSQGQRGGKLFF. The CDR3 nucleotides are TGTGCCAGCAGCCAAGGACAGCGCGGCGGAAAACTGTTTTTT.

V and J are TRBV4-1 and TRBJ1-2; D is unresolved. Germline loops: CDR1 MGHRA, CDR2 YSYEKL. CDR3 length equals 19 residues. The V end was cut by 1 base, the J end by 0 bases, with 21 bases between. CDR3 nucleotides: TGCGCCAGCAGCCAAGTTGATATGGGGTTTCGAGGTTCTAACTATGGCTACACCTTC. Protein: CASSQVDMGFRGSNYGYTF.

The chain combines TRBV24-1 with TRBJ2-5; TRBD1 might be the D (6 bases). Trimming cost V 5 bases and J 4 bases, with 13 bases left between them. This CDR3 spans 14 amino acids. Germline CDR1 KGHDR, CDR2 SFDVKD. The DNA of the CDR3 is TGTGCCACCAGTGCCCCGCAGGGGACAGAGACCCAGTACTTC. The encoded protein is CATSAPQGTETQYF.

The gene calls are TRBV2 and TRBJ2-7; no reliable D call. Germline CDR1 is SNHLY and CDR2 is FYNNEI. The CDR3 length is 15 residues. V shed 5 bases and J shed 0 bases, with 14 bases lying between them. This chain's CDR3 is CASSPQPSSSYEQYF. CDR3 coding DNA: TGTGCCAGCAGTCCTCAACCATCTAGCTCCTACGAGCAGTACTTC.

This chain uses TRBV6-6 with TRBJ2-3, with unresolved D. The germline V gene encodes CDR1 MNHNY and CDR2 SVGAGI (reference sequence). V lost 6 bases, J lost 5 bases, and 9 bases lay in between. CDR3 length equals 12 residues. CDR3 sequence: CASRNSRDTQYF. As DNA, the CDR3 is TGTGCCAGCAGAAACTCTAGAGATACGCAGTATTTT.

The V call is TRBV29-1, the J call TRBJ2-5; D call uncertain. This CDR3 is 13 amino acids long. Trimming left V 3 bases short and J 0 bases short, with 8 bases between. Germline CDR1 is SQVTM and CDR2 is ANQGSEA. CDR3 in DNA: TGCAGCGTTGATCGACGGTACCAAGAGACCCAGTACTTC. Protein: CSVDRRYQETQYF.

CDR3: CASSDQGQQQPKNIQYF. Here the CDR3 DNA reads TGTGCCAGCAGTGACCAGGGGCAACAGCAACCCAAAAACATTCAGTACTTC. The V and J genes are TRBV25-1 and TRBJ2-4; D possibly corresponds to TRBD1 (6 bases). The length of the CDR3 is 17 residues. Germline lookup yields CDR1 MGHDK and CDR2 SYGVNS. With 3 bases removed from V and 2 bases from J, the gap between germline ends came to 17 bases.

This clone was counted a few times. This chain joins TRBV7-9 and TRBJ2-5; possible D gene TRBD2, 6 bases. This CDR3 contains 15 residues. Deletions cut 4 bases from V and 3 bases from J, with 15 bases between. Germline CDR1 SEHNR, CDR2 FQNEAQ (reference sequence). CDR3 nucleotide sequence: TGTGCCAGCAGCTCCATTGTTGGACTAAAAGAGACCCAGTACTTC. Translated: CASSSIVGLKETQYF.

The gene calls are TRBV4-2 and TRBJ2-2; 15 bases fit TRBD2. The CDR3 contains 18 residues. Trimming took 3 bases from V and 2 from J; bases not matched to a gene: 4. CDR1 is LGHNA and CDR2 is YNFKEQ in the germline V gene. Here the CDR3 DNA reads TGTGCCAGCAGCCACCCGGGACTAGCGGGGGGTAACACCGGGGAGCTGTTTTTT. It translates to CASSHPGLAGGNTGELFF.

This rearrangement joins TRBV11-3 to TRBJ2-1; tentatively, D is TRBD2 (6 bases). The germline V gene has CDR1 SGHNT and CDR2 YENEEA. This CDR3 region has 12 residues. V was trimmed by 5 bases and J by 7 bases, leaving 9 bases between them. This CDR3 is CASSPGVNEQFF. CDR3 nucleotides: TGTGCCAGCAGCCCGGGGGTGAATGAGCAGTTCTTC.

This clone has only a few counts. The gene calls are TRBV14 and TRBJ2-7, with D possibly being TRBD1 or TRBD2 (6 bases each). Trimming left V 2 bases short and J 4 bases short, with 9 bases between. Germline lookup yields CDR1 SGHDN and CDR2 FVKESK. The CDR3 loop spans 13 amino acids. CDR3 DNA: TGTGCCAGCAGCCAACTAGGGGGGTACGAGCAGTACTTC. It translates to CASSQLGGYEQYF.

The CDR3 protein is CAWSATERGNQPQHF. CDR3 sequence (DNA): TGTGCCTGGAGTGCCACTGAACGAGGCAATCAGCCCCAGCATTTT. V is TRBV30 and J is TRBJ1-5; unclear D gene. CDR1 GTSNPN and CDR2 SVGIG come from the germline V gene (reference sequence). The CDR3 spans 15 residues. V lost 1 base to trimming and J lost 2 bases, with 12 bases between them. Filled out from reference TRBV30 and TRBJ1-5, the complete variable domain reads SQTIHQWPATLVQPVGSPLSLECTVEGTSNPNLYWYRQAAGRGLQLLFYSVGIGQISSEVPQNLSASRPQDRQFILSSKKLLLSDSGFYLCAWSATERGNQPQHFGDGTRLSIL.

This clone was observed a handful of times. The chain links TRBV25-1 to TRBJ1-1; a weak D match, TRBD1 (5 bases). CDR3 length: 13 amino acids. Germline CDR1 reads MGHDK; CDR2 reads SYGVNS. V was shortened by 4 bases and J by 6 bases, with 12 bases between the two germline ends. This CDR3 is CASSGIGGSEAFF. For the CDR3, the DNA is TGTGCCAGCAGTGGTATCGGGGGATCTGAAGCTTTCTTT.

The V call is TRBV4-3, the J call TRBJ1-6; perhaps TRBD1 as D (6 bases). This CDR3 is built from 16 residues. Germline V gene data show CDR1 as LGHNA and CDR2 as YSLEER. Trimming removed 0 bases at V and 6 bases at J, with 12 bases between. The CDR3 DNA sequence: TGCGCCAGCAGCCAAGATCAGGGGTTGGGTAATTCACCCCTCCACTTT. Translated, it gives CASSQDQGLGNSPLHF.

CDR3 in amino acids: CASSPIEGSGGNTEAFF. Here the CDR3 DNA reads TGTGCCAGCTCACCGATCGAAGGTTCAGGGGGTAACACTGAAGCTTTCTTT. The gene calls are TRBV18 and TRBJ1-1; 7 bases fit TRBD1. V gave up 3 bases and J gave up 2 bases; unmatched junction bases: 12. In germline, CDR1 is KGHSH, CDR2 LQKENI. This CDR3 spans 17 amino acids.

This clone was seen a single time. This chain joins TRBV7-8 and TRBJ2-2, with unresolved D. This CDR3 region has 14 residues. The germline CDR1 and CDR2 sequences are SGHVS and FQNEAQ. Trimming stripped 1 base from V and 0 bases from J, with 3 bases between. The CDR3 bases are TGTGCCAGCAGCTTAGGGTCGAACACCGGGGAGCTGTTTTTT. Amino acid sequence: CASSLGSNTGELFF.

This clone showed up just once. CDR3 nucleotides: TGTGCCAGCAGCGCGAGGGAGGGGGAGAGGGGCTACACCTTC. Encoded protein: CASSAREGERGYTF. This rearrangement joins TRBV7-4 to TRBJ1-2; TRBD1 is a possible D gene (6 bases). The germline gives CDR1 SGHVT, CDR2 SQSDAQ. CDR3 length: 14 residues. V dropped 5 bases and J dropped 8 bases, with 18 bases sitting between them.

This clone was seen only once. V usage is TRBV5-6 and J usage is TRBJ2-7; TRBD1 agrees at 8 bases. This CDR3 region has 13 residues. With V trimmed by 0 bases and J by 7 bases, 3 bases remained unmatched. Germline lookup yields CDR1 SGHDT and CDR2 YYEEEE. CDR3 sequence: CASSLAGGVEQYF. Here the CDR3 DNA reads TGTGCCAGCAGCTTGGCAGGGGGCGTAGAGCAGTACTTC.

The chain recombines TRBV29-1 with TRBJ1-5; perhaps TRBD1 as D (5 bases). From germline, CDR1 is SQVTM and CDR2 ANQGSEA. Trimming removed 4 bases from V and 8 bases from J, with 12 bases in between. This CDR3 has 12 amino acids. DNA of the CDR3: TGCAGCGTTGGGGGGGTCGGGGAGCCCCAGCATTTT. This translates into CSVGGVGEPQHF.

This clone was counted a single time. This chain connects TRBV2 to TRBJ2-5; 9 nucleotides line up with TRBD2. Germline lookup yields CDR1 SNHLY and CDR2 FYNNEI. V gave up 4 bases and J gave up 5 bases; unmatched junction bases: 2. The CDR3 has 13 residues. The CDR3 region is CASSGTSVETQYF. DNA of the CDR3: TGTGCCAGCAGTGGGACTAGCGTGGAGACCCAGTACTTC.

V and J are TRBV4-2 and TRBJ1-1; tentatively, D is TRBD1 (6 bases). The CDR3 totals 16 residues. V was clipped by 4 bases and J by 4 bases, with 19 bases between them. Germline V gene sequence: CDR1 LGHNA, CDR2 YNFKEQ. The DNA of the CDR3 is TGTGCCAGCAGCCCAGGAGATGGGGGGCTTGTCACTGAAGCTTTCTTT. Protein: CASSPGDGGLVTEAFF.

The CDR3 spells CASRDRGGGGYTF. The CDR3 DNA follows: TGTGCCAGCAGAGACAGGGGTGGCGGTGGCTACACCTTC. The chain joins TRBV6-4 to TRBJ1-2; 8 nucleotides line up with TRBD1. The V gene's germline CDR1 is MRHNA and CDR2 SNTAGT. The ends lost 6 bases at V and 7 bases at J; junction bases unmatched: 7. The CDR3 totals 13 residues.

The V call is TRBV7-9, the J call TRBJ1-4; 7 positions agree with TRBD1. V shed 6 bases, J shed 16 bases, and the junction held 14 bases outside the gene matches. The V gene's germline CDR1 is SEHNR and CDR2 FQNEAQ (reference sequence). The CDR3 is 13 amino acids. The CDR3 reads CASSSKTGSEWFF. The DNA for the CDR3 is TGTGCCAGCAGTTCGAAGACAGGGAGCGAGTGGTTTTTT.

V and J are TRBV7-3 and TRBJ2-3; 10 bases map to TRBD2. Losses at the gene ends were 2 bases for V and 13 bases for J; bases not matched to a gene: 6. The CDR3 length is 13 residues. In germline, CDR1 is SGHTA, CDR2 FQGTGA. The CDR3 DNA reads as TGTGCCAGCAGCTTAGGGGCTAGCGGGAGCAAGTATTTT. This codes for CASSLGASGSKYF.

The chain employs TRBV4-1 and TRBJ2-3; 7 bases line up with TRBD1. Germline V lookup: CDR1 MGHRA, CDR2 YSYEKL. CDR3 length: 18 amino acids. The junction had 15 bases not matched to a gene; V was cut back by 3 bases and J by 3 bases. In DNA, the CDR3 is TGCGCCAGCAGCCAGACCCCTAGCCGGAGCAGGGGGACAGATACGCAGTATTTT. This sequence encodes CASSQTPSRSRGTDTQYF.

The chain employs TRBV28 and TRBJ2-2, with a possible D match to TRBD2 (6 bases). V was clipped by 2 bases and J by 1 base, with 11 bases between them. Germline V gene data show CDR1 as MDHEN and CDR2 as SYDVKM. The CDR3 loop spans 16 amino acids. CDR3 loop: CASSLNGGVNTGELFF. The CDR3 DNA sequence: TGTGCCAGCAGTTTAAACGGCGGGGTGAACACCGGGGAGCTGTTTTTT.

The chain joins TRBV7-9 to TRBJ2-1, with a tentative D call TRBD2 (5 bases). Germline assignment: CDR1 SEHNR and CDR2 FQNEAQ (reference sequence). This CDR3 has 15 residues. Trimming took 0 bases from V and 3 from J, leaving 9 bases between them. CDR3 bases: TGTGCCAGCAGCTTAGCGGGAGTGGTCTACAATGAGCAGTTCTTC. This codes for CASSLAGVVYNEQFF.

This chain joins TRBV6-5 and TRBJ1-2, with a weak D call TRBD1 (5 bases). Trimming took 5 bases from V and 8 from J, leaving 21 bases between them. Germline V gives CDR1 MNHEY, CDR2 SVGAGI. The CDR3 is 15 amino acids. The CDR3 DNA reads TGTGCCAGCAGTCCCCTAATCGGGACCCCGGTCGGCTACACCTTC. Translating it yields CASSPLIGTPVGYTF.

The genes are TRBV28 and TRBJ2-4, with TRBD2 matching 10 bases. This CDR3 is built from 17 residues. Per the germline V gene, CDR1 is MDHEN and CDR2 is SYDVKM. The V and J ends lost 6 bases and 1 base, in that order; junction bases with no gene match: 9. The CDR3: CASSPVSGGIAKNIQYF. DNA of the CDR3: TGTGCCAGCAGCCCCGTTAGCGGGGGGATTGCCAAAAACATTCAGTACTTC. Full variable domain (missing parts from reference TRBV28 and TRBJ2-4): DVKVTQSSRYLVKRTGEKVFLECVQDMDHENMFWYRQDPGLGLRLIYFSYDVKMKEKGDIPEGYSVSREKKERFSLILESASTNQTSMYLCASSPVSGGIAKNIQYFGAGTRLSVL.